One and the same sample provided the 25 T cell receptor beta chains below, sequenced in a study of blood T cell repertoires in COVID-19. The method was immunoSEQ multiplex PCR; TCRdb's version includes in-frame clones alone and lacks a portion of them. Here the sample spans about 190,000 clones, around 90% being singletons. Sequenced material: peripheral blood. The receptors originated from a middle-aged man with acute or convalescent COVID-19.

V gene TRBV27 combines with J gene TRBJ2-7; D possibly corresponds to TRBD2 (6 bases). Between the trimmed V and J ends, which lost 5 bases and 2 bases, there was a span of 13 bases. The CDR3 has 14 residues. CDR1 MNHEY and CDR2 SMNVEV come from the germline V gene (reference sequence). CDR3 DNA sequence: TGTGCCAGCAGTCAACCGGGACTCCCCTACGAGCAGTACTTC. This gives the protein CASSQPGLPYEQYF.

J is TRBJ2-3 and V is TRBV10-2; D uncertain. The germline V gene has CDR1 WSHSY and CDR2 SAAADI. This CDR3 contains 11 residues. Trimming took 8 bases from V and 2 from J, leaving 5 bases between them. CDR3 sequence reads: CASGPTDTQYF. CDR3 nucleotides: TGCGCCAGCGGGCCCACAGATACGCAGTATTTT.

The chain carries TRBV27 and TRBJ2-7; TRBD2 aligns across 10 bases. CDR1 and CDR2 from the germline V gene are MNHEY and SMNVEV (reference sequence). The V gene end was trimmed by 3 bases and the J gene end by 2 bases; junction bases not matched to a gene: 10. This CDR3 region has 17 residues. DNA for the CDR3: TGTGCCAGCAGTTTTTCTCTAGCGGGGGTCAGAGCCTACGAGCAGTACTTC. Its protein product is CASSFSLAGVRAYEQYF.

This clone was seen just once. This chain links TRBV13 with TRBJ1-1; 8 bases fit TRBD1. Germline lookup yields CDR1 PRHDT and CDR2 FYEKMQ (reference sequence). The V segment lost 3 bases and the J segment 1 base; nucleotides outside the gene matches: 7. The CDR3 is 16 amino acids. In DNA, the CDR3 is TGTGCCAGCAGCTTCGGACAGGGCAATTCGAACACTGAAGCTTTCTTT. As protein: CASSFGQGNSNTEAFF.

This chain joins TRBV10-3 and TRBJ2-3; D perhaps matches TRBD1 (6 bases). Germline V gene lookup returns CDR1 ENHRY and CDR2 SYGVKD. This CDR3 has 15 residues. Trimming took off 4 bases at V and 0 bases at J, with 11 bases between the two ends. For the CDR3, the DNA is TGTGCCATCAGTGGGACAGCGATTAGCACAGATACGCAGTATTTT. It is translated as CAISGTAISTDTQYF.

This sequence joins TRBV7-6 and TRBJ1-1; maybe TRBD1 (6 bases). CDR3 length: 14 residues. Trimming pared 7 bases from V and 5 bases from J, leaving 17 bases between. Per the germline V gene, CDR1 is SGHVS and CDR2 is FNYEAQ. CDR3 protein: CASTPTGRSTEAFF. DNA for the CDR3: TGTGCCAGCACCCCGACAGGAAGGTCAACTGAAGCTTTCTTT.

This clone was seen just once. This chain uses TRBV25-1 with TRBJ1-1; TRBD1 aligns across 8 bases. After removal of 3 bases from V and 3 bases from J, the junction contained 9 bases not matched to a gene. Germline lookup yields CDR1 MGHDK and CDR2 SYGVNS. CDR3 length: 16 amino acids. The CDR3: CASSDPRGRGYTEAFF. In DNA, the CDR3 is TGTGCCAGCAGTGACCCCAGGGGGCGCGGATACACTGAAGCTTTCTTT.

The chain couples TRBV18 to TRBJ1-2; D is ambiguous. The germline V gene encodes CDR1 KGHSH and CDR2 LQKENI. V gave up 4 bases and J gave up 7 bases, with 19 bases separating them. The CDR3 totals 15 residues. CDR3 amino acids: CASSHSLREGGGYTF. The DNA of the CDR3 is TGTGCCAGCTCACATTCCCTGAGGGAAGGTGGTGGCTACACCTTC.

CDR3 in DNA: TGTGCCAGCAGTTTAAATTTCGCCAGGGGAAACTATGGCTACACCTTC. As protein: CASSLNFARGNYGYTF. This chain uses TRBV27 with TRBJ1-2; weak D call: TRBD1 (6 bases). The V end was cut by 2 bases, the J end by 2 bases, with 15 bases between. Germline CDR1 is MNHEY and CDR2 is SMNVEV (reference sequence). The CDR3 extends over 16 amino acids.

The chain is built from TRBV7-9 and TRBJ1-4; no definite D call. From germline, CDR1 is SEHNR and CDR2 FQNEAQ (reference sequence). This CDR3 has 15 residues. The V end was cut by 3 bases, the J end by 6 bases, with 14 bases between. CDR3: CASSFGGVFDEKLFF. The CDR3 DNA follows: TGTGCCAGCAGCTTCGGCGGGGTTTTCGATGAAAAACTGTTTTTT.

The genes are TRBV28 and TRBJ1-1; D is perhaps TRBD1 (6 bases). CDR3 length: 14 residues. Germline CDR1 MDHEN, CDR2 SYDVKM. Trimming cost V 7 bases and J 1 base, with 13 bases left between them. The CDR3 region is CASTRGGRNTEAFF. The CDR3 nucleotides are TGTGCCAGCACCCGGGGGGGCAGGAACACTGAAGCTTTCTTT.

The genes are TRBV5-1 and TRBJ1-4; D may be TRBD1 (6 bases). Trimming took 4 bases from V and 4 from J, leaving 11 bases between them. Germline assignment: CDR1 SGHRS and CDR2 YFSETQ. There are 14 residues in the CDR3. The CDR3 sequence is CASSVGGINEKLFF. CDR3 nucleotide sequence: TGCGCCAGCAGCGTAGGGGGAATTAATGAAAAACTGTTTTTT.

The chain carries TRBV29-1 and TRBJ1-2, with D uncertain. V lost 5 bases and J lost 4, with 11 bases in between. Germline V lookup: CDR1 SQVTM, CDR2 ANQGSEA. The length of the CDR3 is 12 residues. The CDR3 bases are TGCAGCGTTTCAGGTTCCGCCTATGGCTACACCTTC. This sequence encodes CSVSGSAYGYTF.

V is TRBV5-4 and J is TRBJ2-4, with 8 bases aligning to TRBD2. The germline V gene has CDR1 SGHNT and CDR2 YYREEE (reference sequence). The V segment lost 2 bases and the J segment 4 bases; nucleotides outside the gene matches: 8. The CDR3 is made up of 16 amino acids. The CDR3 reads CASSLGGGPIKNIQYF. The CDR3 DNA follows: TGTGCCAGCAGCTTAGGCGGGGGGCCCATTAAAAACATTCAGTACTTC.

The V gene is TRBV7-8, the J gene TRBJ2-7; D might be TRBD1 (6 bases). V was clipped by 1 base and J by 2 bases, with 12 bases between them. Germline lookup yields CDR1 SGHVS and CDR2 FQNEAQ. The CDR3 is 15 amino acids. The CDR3 region is CASSLGRDIAYEQYF. The CDR3 DNA reads as TGTGCCAGCAGCTTAGGACGGGACATCGCCTACGAGCAGTACTTC.

The rearrangement uses TRBV15 and TRBJ1-2, with TRBD1 matching over 8 bases. This CDR3 contains 13 residues. Germline CDR1 reads LNHNV; CDR2 reads YYDKDF (reference sequence). V was clipped by 5 bases and J by 8 bases; unmatched bases: 7. The CDR3 loop reads CATSATGAVGYTF. The CDR3 DNA is TGTGCCACCAGCGCGACAGGGGCGGTAGGCTACACCTTC.

This chain links TRBV5-1 with TRBJ2-1; D possibly corresponds to TRBD1 (5 bases). The germline gives CDR1 SGHRS, CDR2 YFSETQ. CDR3 length: 13 residues. Between the trimmed V and J ends, which lost 2 bases and 4 bases, there was a span of 7 bases. The CDR3 region is CASSLGQYNEQFF. In DNA, the CDR3 is TGCGCCAGCAGCTTAGGACAATACAATGAGCAGTTCTTC. The full variable domain, rest sourced from reference TRBV5-1 and TRBJ2-1, is KAGVTQTPRYLIKTRGQQVTLSCSPISGHRSVSWYQQTPGQGLQFLFEYFSETQRNKGNFPGRFSGRQFSNSRSEMNVSTLELGDSALYLCASSLGQYNEQFFGPGTRLTVL.

Only one count was recorded for this clone. The chain is built from TRBV4-3 and TRBJ1-6, with a weak D call TRBD1 (6 bases). The CDR3 consists of 14 residues. With 4 bases removed from V and 13 bases from J, the gap between germline ends came to 17 bases. Germline V lookup: CDR1 LGHNA, CDR2 YSLEER. The CDR3 sequence is CASSLRRDTQPLHF. In DNA form, the CDR3 reads TGCGCCAGCAGCCTACGTCGGGACACCCAGCCCCTCCACTTT.

A single count supports this clone. This chain joins TRBV6-4 and TRBJ2-3; D call uncertain. Germline lookup yields CDR1 MRHNA and CDR2 SNTAGT. The CDR3 loop spans 13 amino acids. V lost 0 bases and J 10 bases, leaving 11 bases between the germline ends. The CDR3 nucleotides read TGTGCCAGCAGTGACTCGCTGCAAACATCGCAGTATTTT. Protein: CASSDSLQTSQYF.

The genes are TRBV7-2 and TRBJ2-7, with 9 positions matching TRBD2. Germline CDR1 reads SGHTA; CDR2 reads FQGNSA. After removal of 0 bases from V and 3 bases from J, the junction contained 9 bases not matched to a gene. CDR3 size: 17 residues. CDR3 DNA sequence: TGTGCCAGCAGCTTAGCCCCCGCGCGGGGGGGCAGCTACGAGCAGTACTTC. Its protein is CASSLAPARGGSYEQYF. Full variable domain (rest looked up from reference TRBV7-2 and TRBJ2-7): GAGVSQSPSNKVTEKGKDVELRCDPISGHTALYWYRQSLGQGLEFLIYFQGNSAPDKSGLPSDRFSAERTGGSVSTLTIQRTQQEDSAVYLCASSLAPARGGSYEQYFGPGTRLTVT.

The chain uses TRBV18 and TRBJ2-4, with 7 positions matching TRBD1. Germline lookup yields CDR1 KGHSH and CDR2 LQKENI. The CDR3 is 16 amino acids. V shed 0 bases, J shed 0 bases, and the junction held 2 bases outside the gene matches. The CDR3 coding sequence is TGTGCCAGCTCACCACCGGGACAGTTAGCCAAAAACATTCAGTACTTC. Protein: CASSPPGQLAKNIQYF.

CDR3 sequence: CASSFIGGSVLSTQYF. The CDR3 bases are TGTGCCAGCAGCTTCATCGGGGGGTCGGTACTTAGTACGCAGTATTTT. The chain carries TRBV5-6 and TRBJ2-3; TRBD2 matches at 7 bases. CDR1 SGHDT and CDR2 YYEEEE come from the germline V gene. The CDR3 is 16 residues long. The ends lost 2 bases at V and 8 bases at J; junction bases unmatched: 14.

This clone was detected only a few times. The V gene is TRBV5-4, the J gene TRBJ2-7; unclear D gene. The CDR3 is 14 residues long. The V gene lost 4 bases and the J gene lost 5 bases, with 16 bases spanning the gap. Germline lookup yields CDR1 SGHNT and CDR2 YYREEE (reference sequence). For the CDR3, the DNA is TGTGCCAGCAGCCTCGAAAGGAGATCGGACGAGCAGTACTTC. Its translation: CASSLERRSDEQYF.

J is TRBJ1-3 and V is TRBV10-2; TRBD1 is a possible D gene (6 bases). Germline CDR1 and CDR2: WSHSY and SAAADI. The CDR3 has 16 residues. Trimming left V 7 bases short and J 3 bases short, with 19 bases between. The CDR3 bases are TGCGCCAGCATCAGAACAGGGAGTCCCAGTGGAAACACCATATATTTT. It specifies CASIRTGSPSGNTIYF.

V gene TRBV5-4 combines with J gene TRBJ1-2; D unclear. With 2 bases removed from V and 2 bases from J, the gap between germline ends came to 7 bases. Germline V CDR1 and CDR2: SGHNT, YYREEE (reference sequence). CDR3 length: 13 amino acids. Written as DNA, the CDR3 is TGTGCCAGCAGCTTATTACAGAACTATGGCTACACCTTC. It yields the protein CASSLLQNYGYTF. The variable domain in full, completed from reference TRBV5-4 and TRBJ1-2, reads ETGVTQSPTHLIKTRGQQVTLRCSSQSGHNTVSWYQQALGQGPQFIFQYYREEENGRGNFPPRFSGLQFPNYSSELNVNALELDDSALYLCASSLLQNYGYTFGSGTRLTVV.